What follows are 31 T cell receptor beta chains derived from one specimen sequenced in a study of shared clonotypes between healthy human individuals. Some clones are missing from TCRdb's copy, which holds only in-frame ones; the method was immunoSEQ multiplex PCR. The data contain about 2,500,000 clones, approximately 90% of them seen just once; the ten biggest clones take up over 0.12%. Sequencing was performed on naive CD4+ T cells sorted from blood. Subset denoted: CD45RA+ positively selected. The receptor source for this set is a man younger than 35 in good health.

This clone appeared a single time. J is TRBJ1-3 and V is TRBV2; 10 bases fit TRBD1. The CDR3 runs to 15 residues. Germline CDR1 SNHLY, CDR2 FYNNEI. Losses at the gene ends were 6 bases for V and 4 bases for J; bases not matched to a gene: 6. The CDR3 reads CASSEETGGGNTIYF. The CDR3 DNA follows: TGTGCCAGCAGCGAGGAGACAGGGGGCGGAAACACCATATATTTT.

The rearrangement joins TRBV19 to TRBJ1-2, with 8 bases aligning to TRBD1. The length of the CDR3 is 16 residues. Germline loops: CDR1 LNHDA, CDR2 SQIVND (reference sequence). J was trimmed by 4 bases and V by 1 base; bases with no gene match: 8. The CDR3 sequence: CASSIGRDRNLYGYTF. The CDR3 DNA sequence: TGTGCCAGTAGTATAGGCCGGGACAGGAACCTCTATGGCTACACCTTC.

The CDR3 DNA reads as TGTGCCAGCAATTGGACAGGGGCGGATGAAAAACTGTTTTTT. Protein sequence: CASNWTGADEKLFF. V gene TRBV6-4 combines with J gene TRBJ1-4; 9 positions agree with TRBD1. J was trimmed by 6 bases and V by 7 bases; bases with no gene match: 6. CDR3 length equals 14 residues. Germline-derived CDR1 and CDR2 are MRHNA and SNTAGT.

The chain combines TRBV29-1 with TRBJ2-2, with 7 nucleotides matching TRBD1. The length of the CDR3 is 14 residues. Germline V lookup: CDR1 SQVTM, CDR2 ANQGSEA. The V and J ends lost 7 bases and 4 bases, in that order; junction bases with no gene match: 9. CDR3 DNA: TGCAGCGCAAGACCAGGGGGTGGCACCGGGGAGCTGTTTTTT. It yields the protein CSARPGGGTGELFF.

As regards this clone: The sample carries other DNA sequences with the same CDR3. This chain joins TRBV5-1 and TRBJ2-5; perhaps TRBD2 as D (6 bases). The germline CDR1 and CDR2 sequences are SGHRS and YFSETQ. The ends were cut back, 5 bases at V and 1 base at J, with 12 bases in the middle. The CDR3 loop spans 14 amino acids. CDR3 residues: CASSPQGGQETQYF. The CDR3 DNA reads TGCGCCAGCAGTCCTCAGGGAGGCCAAGAGACCCAGTACTTC. The full variable domain, its missing parts supplied by reference TRBV5-1 and TRBJ2-5, is KAGVTQTPRYLIKTRGQQVTLSCSPISGHRSVSWYQQTPGQGLQFLFEYFSETQRNKGNFPGRFSGRQFSNSRSEMNVSTLELGDSALYLCASSPQGGQETQYFGPGTRLLVL.

The chain uses TRBV30 and TRBJ2-2; D is perhaps TRBD2 (5 bases). Germline V gene sequence: CDR1 GTSNPN, CDR2 SVGIG (reference sequence). This CDR3 comprises 15 residues. V was shortened by 0 bases and J by 0 bases, with 8 bases between the two germline ends. The CDR3 spells CAWSVGRANTGELFF. The CDR3 coding sequence is TGTGCCTGGAGTGTAGGGCGGGCGAACACCGGGGAGCTGTTTTTT. Combining the CDR3 with reference TRBV30 and TRBJ2-2 gives the whole variable domain SQTIHQWPATLVQPVGSPLSLECTVEGTSNPNLYWYRQAAGRGLQLLFYSVGIGQISSEVPQNLSASRPQDRQFILSSKKLLLSDSGFYLCAWSVGRANTGELFFGEGSRLTVL.

The genes are TRBV9 and TRBJ2-7; 8 bases align to TRBD2. The CDR3 totals 16 residues. The trim removed 0 bases at V and 3 bases at J, leaving 8 bases unmatched. Looked up from germline, CDR1 is SGDLS and CDR2 is YYNGEE. CDR3: CASSVGLSGDNYEQYF. CDR3 coding DNA: TGTGCCAGCAGCGTAGGCCTTAGCGGGGACAACTACGAGCAGTACTTC.

The chain links TRBV5-6 to TRBJ1-2; 10 nucleotides agree with TRBD1. Germline V lookup: CDR1 SGHDT, CDR2 YYEEEE. The V segment lost 4 bases and the J segment 8 bases; nucleotides outside the gene matches: 11. The CDR3 length is 15 residues. The CDR3: CASSEDGTGVWGYTF. CDR3 DNA sequence: TGTGCCAGCAGCGAGGATGGGACAGGGGTCTGGGGCTACACCTTC.

The chain is built from TRBV18 and TRBJ1-1; D remains ambiguous. From germline, CDR1 is KGHSH and CDR2 LQKENI. The ends were cut back, 2 bases at V and 4 bases at J, with 14 bases in the middle. This CDR3 spans 15 amino acids. CDR3 coding DNA: TGTGCCAGCTCACCAAACCCCCTCGAGGGCACTGAAGCTTTCTTT. It specifies CASSPNPLEGTEAFF.

This sequence joins TRBV30 and TRBJ2-7; D is unresolved. Germline CDR1 is GTSNPN and CDR2 is SVGIG (reference sequence). V was pared by 5 bases and J by 1 base, with 12 bases between. The CDR3 runs to 13 residues. Here the CDR3 DNA reads TGTGCCTGGGACTCCACTGTTTCCTACGAGCAGTACTTC. As protein: CAWDSTVSYEQYF.

In DNA, the CDR3 is TGCAGCGTTGAAGTCGGTAGGGGGCAGGGCTACACCTTC. This encodes CSVEVGRGQGYTF. V gene TRBV29-1 combines with J gene TRBJ1-2, with 7 positions matching TRBD1. This CDR3 is 13 amino acids long. The trim removed 1 base at V and 8 bases at J, leaving 7 bases unmatched. Germline V lookup: CDR1 SQVTM, CDR2 ANQGSEA.

This clone has just one count. This chain connects TRBV28 to TRBJ1-3, with D possibly TRBD1 on 5 matching bases. V lost 8 bases and J lost 0, with 14 bases in between. Germline-derived CDR1 and CDR2 are MDHEN and SYDVKM. This CDR3 is built from 15 residues. CDR3 nucleotide sequence: TGTGCCAGCTCGGGGGGGGGTATCTCTGGAAACACCATATATTTT. Its translation: CASSGGGISGNTIYF.

V gene TRBV6-1 combines with J gene TRBJ1-2; D remains unclear. V dropped 1 base and J dropped 8 bases, with 17 bases sitting between them. CDR1 is MNHNS, CDR2 SASEGT, per germline. The length of the CDR3 is 15 residues. CDR3 protein: CASSEELSQVMGYTF. CDR3 DNA: TGTGCCAGCAGTGAAGAGTTGAGCCAGGTGATGGGCTACACCTTC.

This chain joins TRBV5-1 and TRBJ2-3; D not resolved. Trimming cost V 0 bases and J 2 bases, with 16 bases left between them. The germline gives CDR1 SGHRS, CDR2 YFSETQ. The CDR3 totals 17 residues. The CDR3: CASSLANWVRTTDTQYF. The CDR3 DNA follows: TGCGCCAGCAGCTTGGCTAACTGGGTACGGACCACAGATACGCAGTATTTT.

This chain links TRBV5-1 with TRBJ2-5; D is ambiguous. This CDR3 is built from 14 residues. The germline gives CDR1 SGHRS, CDR2 YFSETQ. V was shortened by 1 base and J by 5 bases, with 12 bases between the two germline ends. Written as DNA, the CDR3 is TGCGCCAGCAGCTTGCTCTCCGGGTTGGAGACCCAGTACTTC. It codes for CASSLLSGLETQYF. The full variable domain, in which reference TRBV5-1 and TRBJ2-5 provide the parts outside the CDR3, is KAGVTQTPRYLIKTRGQQVTLSCSPISGHRSVSWYQQTPGQGLQFLFEYFSETQRNKGNFPGRFSGRQFSNSRSEMNVSTLELGDSALYLCASSLLSGLETQYFGPGTRLLVL.

The rearrangement uses TRBV5-1 and TRBJ2-5; TRBD1 matches 8 bases. Trimming removed 4 bases from V and 1 base from J; junction bases left unmatched: 9. The CDR3 extends over 16 amino acids. CDR1 is SGHRS and CDR2 is YFSETQ in the germline V gene. The CDR3 nucleotides are TGCGCCAGCAGCCCATGGACCGGGACAGGCCAAGAGACCCAGTACTTC. It codes for CASSPWTGTGQETQYF.

V usage is TRBV10-2 and J usage is TRBJ2-3; D may be TRBD1 (6 bases). V was pared by 4 bases and J by 2 bases, with 7 bases between. Germline CDR1 and CDR2: WSHSY and SAAADI. This CDR3 spans 13 amino acids. This CDR3 is CASSGQATDTQYF. Written as DNA, the CDR3 is TGCGCCAGCAGTGGACAGGCCACAGATACGCAGTATTTT.

The chain uses TRBV5-1 and TRBJ1-4; D ambiguous. Trimming stripped 3 bases from V and 3 bases from J, with 9 bases between. CDR1 is SGHRS, CDR2 YFSETQ, per germline. The CDR3 contains 14 residues. CDR3 in DNA: TGCGCCAGCAGCTCCCTTGGGGCTAATGAAAAACTGTTTTTT. Amino acids: CASSSLGANEKLFF.

The genes are TRBV6-5 and TRBJ1-1; D uncertain. Trimming cost V 8 bases and J 8 bases, with 12 bases left between them. The CDR3 extends over 11 amino acids. Germline V gene sequence: CDR1 MNHEY, CDR2 SVGAGI. CDR3 nucleotides: TGTGCCAGCGTGCGGCGTGAGGAAGCTTTCTTT. It translates to CASVRREEAFF.

The V call is TRBV9, the J call TRBJ2-2; D not certain. This CDR3 has 12 residues. The V gene's germline CDR1 is SGDLS and CDR2 YYNGEE. V lost 0 bases, J lost 7 bases, and 4 bases lay in between. In nucleotides, the CDR3 is TGTGCCAGCAGCGTAGATGTCGGGGAGCTGTTTTTT. Protein sequence: CASSVDVGELFF.

The V and J genes are TRBV5-6 and TRBJ2-3, with 7 nucleotides matching TRBD1. V lost 4 bases to trimming and J lost 4 bases; unmatched junction nucleotides: 6. Germline loops: CDR1 SGHDT, CDR2 YYEEEE. The CDR3 covers 14 residues. CDR3: CASSEQGEADTQYF. The CDR3 bases are TGTGCCAGCAGCGAGCAGGGGGAAGCAGATACGCAGTATTTT.

The rearrangement links TRBV27 to TRBJ1-1; possible D gene TRBD1, 5 bases. This CDR3 has 13 amino acids. The V gene's germline CDR1 is MNHEY and CDR2 SMNVEV (reference sequence). V was cut by 3 bases and J by 11 bases, with 16 bases left in between. The CDR3 reads CASSFEGRGAAFF. CDR3 DNA: TGTGCCAGCAGTTTTGAAGGTAGAGGGGCGGCTTTCTTT.

V is TRBV6-5 and J is TRBJ2-7; TRBD1 agrees at 8 bases. CDR3 length: 14 amino acids. Germline V gene lookup returns CDR1 MNHEY and CDR2 SVGAGI. With 7 bases clipped from V and 4 bases from J, the junction kept 9 bases outside the gene matches. The chain's CDR3 is CASNPPGGGYEQYF. The CDR3 DNA sequence: TGTGCCAGCAACCCTCCAGGGGGCGGGTACGAGCAGTACTTC.

The V and J genes are TRBV2 and TRBJ2-5; D is unclear. The CDR3 spans 11 residues. The V end was cut by 6 bases, the J end by 4 bases, with 6 bases between. The V gene's germline CDR1 is SNHLY and CDR2 FYNNEI. CDR3 amino acids: CASRLTETQYF. CDR3 in DNA: TGTGCCAGCAGGCTAACAGAGACCCAGTACTTC.

This rearrangement joins TRBV30 to TRBJ1-3; 8 bases are shared with TRBD1. The CDR3 contains 14 residues. J was trimmed by 6 bases and V by 0 bases; bases with no gene match: 4. Germline lookup yields CDR1 GTSNPN and CDR2 SVGIG (reference sequence). This CDR3 reads CAWSVRGLTNTIYF. In nucleotides, the CDR3 is TGTGCCTGGAGTGTCAGGGGGCTGACAAACACCATATATTTT.

The rearrangement joins TRBV5-3 to TRBJ1-2; the D gene is possibly TRBD1 (6 bases). TRBV5-3 carries the ORF label, with uncertain function. Trimming removed 0 bases from V and 2 bases from J, with 14 bases in between. CDR3 size: 16 residues. CDR3 nucleotide sequence: TGTGCCAGAAGCTTGGAACAGGGAGGAAGAAACTATGGCTACACCTTC. Protein: CARSLEQGGRNYGYTF.

This clone has only one observation. The rearrangement uses TRBV27 and TRBJ2-7, with a weak D call TRBD1 (5 bases). This CDR3 has 16 residues. V was pared by 1 base and J by 0 bases, with 13 bases between. The V gene's germline CDR1 is MNHEY and CDR2 SMNVEV (reference sequence). The CDR3 is CASSLLGVSSSYEQYF. The CDR3 nucleotides read TGTGCCAGCAGTTTATTAGGGGTCTCAAGCTCCTACGAGCAGTACTTC.

The V gene is TRBV6-1, the J gene TRBJ2-3; no clear D. The germline CDR1 and CDR2 sequences are MNHNS and SASEGT. This CDR3 has 16 residues. Trimming removed 0 bases from V and 2 bases from J, with 12 bases in between. For the CDR3, the DNA is TGTGCCAGCAGTGAAGCGCGGAGCAGGCCCACAGATACGCAGTATTTT. Its translation: CASSEARSRPTDTQYF.

The rearrangement uses TRBV28 and TRBJ1-5; D not certain. The CDR3 has 15 residues. Germline-derived CDR1 and CDR2 are MDHEN and SYDVKM. Deletions cut 6 bases from V and 1 base from J, with 13 bases between. As DNA, the CDR3 is TGTGCCAGCAGGCTCGAAGGAGGGAGCAATCAGCCCCAGCATTTT. It translates to CASRLEGGSNQPQHF. The entire variable domain, with the rest obtained from reference TRBV28 and TRBJ1-5, is as follows: DVKVTQSSRYLVKRTGEKVFLECVQDMDHENMFWYRQDPGLGLRLIYFSYDVKMKEKGDIPEGYSVSREKKERFSLILESASTNQTSMYLCASRLEGGSNQPQHFGDGTRLSIL.

The genes are TRBV5-1 and TRBJ1-6; no clear D. V was trimmed by 0 bases and J by 0 bases, leaving 10 bases between them. The CDR3 contains 17 residues. Germline lookup yields CDR1 SGHRS and CDR2 YFSETQ. CDR3 in amino acids: CASSLGRVSSYNSPLHF. CDR3 nucleotides: TGCGCCAGCAGCTTGGGGCGGGTGAGCTCCTATAATTCACCCCTCCACTTT.

This sequence joins TRBV28 and TRBJ1-1, with D perhaps TRBD1 (5 bases). CDR1 is MDHEN, CDR2 SYDVKM, per germline. CDR3 length: 15 amino acids. Trimming took 3 bases from V and 5 from J, leaving 16 bases between them. The CDR3 loop reads CASSFIIGGWTEAFF. DNA for the CDR3: TGTGCCAGCAGTTTCATCATCGGGGGTTGGACTGAAGCTTTCTTT.